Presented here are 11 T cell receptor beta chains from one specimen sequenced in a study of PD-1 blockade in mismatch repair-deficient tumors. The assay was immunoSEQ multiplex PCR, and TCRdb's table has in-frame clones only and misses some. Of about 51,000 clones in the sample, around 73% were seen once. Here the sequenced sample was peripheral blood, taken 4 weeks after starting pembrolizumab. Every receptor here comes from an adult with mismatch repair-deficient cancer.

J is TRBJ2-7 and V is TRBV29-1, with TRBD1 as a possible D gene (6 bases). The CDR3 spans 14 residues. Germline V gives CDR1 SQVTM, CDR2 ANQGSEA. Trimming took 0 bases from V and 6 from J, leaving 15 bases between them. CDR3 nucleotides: TGCAGCGTTGAAGATAGGGGGACACTCTCCGAGCAGTACTTC. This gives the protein CSVEDRGTLSEQYF.

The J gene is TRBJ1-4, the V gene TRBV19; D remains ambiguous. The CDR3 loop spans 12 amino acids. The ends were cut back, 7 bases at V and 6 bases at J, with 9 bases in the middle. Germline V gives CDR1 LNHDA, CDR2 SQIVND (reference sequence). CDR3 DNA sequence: TGTGCCAGTACCCCGAACGATGAAAAACTGTTTTTT. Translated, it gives CASTPNDEKLFF.

Here the CDR3 DNA reads TGTGCCAGCAGTCCCAGGCCGAACACCGGGGAGCTGTTTTTT. Translating gives CASSPRPNTGELFF. The chain recombines TRBV14 with TRBJ2-2, with unresolved D. Trimming took off 6 bases at V and 0 bases at J, with 8 bases between the two ends. The CDR3 extends over 14 amino acids. Per germline, CDR1 SGHDN and CDR2 FVKESK.

DNA of the CDR3: TGCAGTGCCACAAAAAACAATGAGCAGTTCTTC. This encodes CSATKNNEQFF. The chain has TRBV20-1 and TRBJ2-1, with D hard to call. The CDR3 covers 11 residues. V lost 6 bases and J lost 5, with 8 bases in between. Per the germline V gene, CDR1 is DFQATT and CDR2 is SNEGSKA (reference sequence).

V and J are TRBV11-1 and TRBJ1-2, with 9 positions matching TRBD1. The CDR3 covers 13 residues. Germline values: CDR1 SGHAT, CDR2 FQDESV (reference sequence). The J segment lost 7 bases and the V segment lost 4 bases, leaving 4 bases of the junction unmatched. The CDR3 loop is CASSSGQGGGYTF. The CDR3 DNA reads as TGTGCCAGCAGCTCGGGACAGGGAGGTGGCTACACCTTC.

The CDR3 reads CASSLERVYPTYNEQFF. The CDR3 DNA follows: TGTGCCAGCAGTTTAGAACGTGTTTATCCGACCTACAATGAGCAGTTCTTC. The gene calls are TRBV27 and TRBJ2-1; no clear D gene. The CDR3 spans 17 residues. Germline assignment: CDR1 MNHEY and CDR2 SMNVEV (reference sequence). Trimming removed 2 bases from V and 2 bases from J, with 16 bases in between.

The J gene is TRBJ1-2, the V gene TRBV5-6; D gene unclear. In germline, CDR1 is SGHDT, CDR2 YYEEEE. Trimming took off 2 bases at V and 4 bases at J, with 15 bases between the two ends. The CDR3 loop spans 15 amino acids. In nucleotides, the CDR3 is TGTGCCAGCAGCTTTTTTGACCGGGATTCCTATGGCTACACCTTC. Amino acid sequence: CASSFFDRDSYGYTF.

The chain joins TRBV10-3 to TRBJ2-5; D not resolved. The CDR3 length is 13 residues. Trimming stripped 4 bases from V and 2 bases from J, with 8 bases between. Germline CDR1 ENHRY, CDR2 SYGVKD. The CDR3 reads CAISASDQETQYF. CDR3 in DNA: TGTGCCATCAGTGCGTCAGATCAAGAGACCCAGTACTTC.

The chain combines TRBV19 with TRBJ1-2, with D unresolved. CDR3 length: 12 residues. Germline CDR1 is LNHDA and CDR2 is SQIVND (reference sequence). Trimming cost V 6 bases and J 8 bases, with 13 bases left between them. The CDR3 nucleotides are TGTGCCAGTAGAGATGACGTCTGGGGCTACACCTTC. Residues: CASRDDVWGYTF. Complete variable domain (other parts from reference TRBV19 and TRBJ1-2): DGGITQSPKYLFRKEGQNVTLSCEQNLNHDAMYWYRQDPGQGLRLIYYSQIVNDFQKGDIAEGYSVSREKKESFPLTVTSAQKNPTAFYLCASRDDVWGYTFGSGTRLTVV.

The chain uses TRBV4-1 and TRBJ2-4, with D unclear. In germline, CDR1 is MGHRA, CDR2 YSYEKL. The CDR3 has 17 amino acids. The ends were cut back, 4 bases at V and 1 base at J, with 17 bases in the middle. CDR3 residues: CASSPGATLVAKNIQYF. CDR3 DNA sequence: TGCGCCAGCAGCCCCGGCGCAACTTTGGTTGCCAAAAACATTCAGTACTTC.

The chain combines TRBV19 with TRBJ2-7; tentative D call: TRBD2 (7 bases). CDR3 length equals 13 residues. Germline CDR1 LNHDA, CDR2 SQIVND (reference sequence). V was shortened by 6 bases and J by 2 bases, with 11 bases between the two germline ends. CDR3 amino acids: CASSGGLTYEQYF. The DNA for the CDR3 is TGTGCCAGTAGCGGGGGGCTTACCTACGAGCAGTACTTC.